The T cell receptor (beta chain) described here comes from a study of blood T cell repertoires in COVID-19. Overall study: Samples representing acute and convalescent COVID-19 were sourced from the United States, Italy and Spain.

In the authors' workflow: Amplifying reference gene primers gave estimates of nucleated cell counts. Method: immunoSEQ multiplex PCR; TCRdb's copy keeps in-frame clones and lacks some. D and trimming were read from the DNA, whereas the V and J calls and clone size are those reported in that table. The repertoire holds under 150,000 clones, with 80% to 90% as singletons. CDR1 is SQVTM, CDR2 ANQGSEA, per germline. V dropped 5 bases and J dropped 9; count of bases not matched to a gene: 7. The CDR3 is 12 residues long. This receptor was obtained from a man aged 40-49 years with acute or convalescent COVID-19. The chain has TRBV29-1 and TRBJ1-1; 9 nucleotides align to TRBD1. The source material was peripheral blood. The CDR3: CSVYETGGKAFF. For the CDR3, the DNA is TGCAGCGTTTACGAGACAGGGGGAAAAGCTTTCTTT.